This entry concerns a single T cell receptor (beta chain). Its cognate antigen has yet to be identified. Base qualities are not recorded, but no much larger clone differs from it by a single base. The donors belonged to the validation cohort of approximately 130 subjects, which was separate from the 666-subject first cohort. The source of the sample is a study of cytomegalovirus exposure and HLA in healthy donors (dated by TCRdb to 2015 to 2018). Background for the entire study: The roughly 700 repertoires of the first cohort and the 120 validation repertoires were produced on the same platform, according to a later analysis. The study was designed to test whether signatures of past pathogen exposure could be identified by cataloging public T cell receptors. In addition to the first cohort of about 650 subjects, a separate validation cohort of 120 different subjects was used. High-throughput TCR immunosequencing, statistical association of individual TCRs with disease status, and machine learning were combined to predict cytomegalovirus infection status.

General conclusions and limits of the study: A later analysis lacked HLA typing for the validation cohort, so it scored co-occurrence in that cohort across all 110 or so repertoires. The authors suggested that the approach could potentially be extended to other disease states and immunological phenotypes. A few of the identified cytomegalovirus-associated TCR beta chains were confirmed in vitro to be specific for cytomegalovirus antigens. In a later analysis, TCRs clustered in the first cohort were found to also tend to co-occur in the approximately 120 validation repertoires, with 90% to 95% of cluster scores above 0. Most TCR sequences were observed very rarely across donors, whereas some public TCRs were present in many individuals. The study listed over 150 TCR beta chains as associated with cytomegalovirus. The classifier was reported to diagnose cytomegalovirus status with high specificity and sensitivity in both the original cohort and the validation cohort.

The receptor library was made with the immunoSEQ multiplex PCR assay. Processing in the source paper ran as follows. A statistical classification framework was built to diagnose cytomegalovirus status from the catalog of TCR beta chain sequences. The table was pulled from immuneACCESS by TCRdb, which kept in-frame rearrangements only. Such tables lose some clones; where checked, under half of the loss comes from unresolved V genes, and the rest has no known cause. The DNA was the basis for D and trimming; V, J and clone size are from that table. The sample has some 170,000 clones on record, around 85% of them singletons. The top ten clonotypes cover 5.7% of the sample. The specimen sequenced was PBMCs. The TCR comes from a woman in her 30s in good health and CMV-seronegative.

The sequenced DNA is TGTGCCAGCAGAATGGGACTAGCGGACACTAGCACAGATACGCAGTATTTT. The translation is CASRMGLADTSTDTQYF. The V and J genes are TRBV27 and TRBJ2-3; 11 central bases correspond to TRBD2. From cysteine to phenylalanine, the CDR3 is 17 amino acids long. The kept DNA is CDR3 alone, 51 bases in frame from the first base. The germline V gene (reference sequence) yields MNHEY for CDR1 and SMNVEV for CDR2. Compared with germline, V lacks 6 bases and J lacks 0 bases; bases without a gene match: 8.